These 3 T cell receptor beta chains share one sample of origin, sequenced in a study of CD8 T cells in ankylosing spondylitis. Using its own MiXCR run on the 5' RACE reads, TCRdb lists one record per CDR3 protein. The sample records 130,000 or so distinct CDR3 sequences, 7% being singletons. Sequences were obtained from blood, either unsorted or a sorted T cell fraction (not recorded which). These receptors were taken from a male donor with ankylosing spondylitis or in good health (not recorded which).

This clonotype was seen many times. The chain links TRBV24-1 to TRBJ2-5; D might be TRBD1 (6 bases). The CDR3 loop spans 16 amino acids. Per the germline V gene, CDR1 is KGHDR and CDR2 is SFDVKD. Trimming cost V 4 bases and J 1 base, with 15 bases left between them. CDR3 loop: CATSDFVTGLQETQYF. The CDR3 DNA is TGTGCCACCAGTGACTTCGTCACAGGGCTCCAAGAGACCCAGTACTTC.

This clonotype was detected many times. V gene TRBV7-8 combines with J gene TRBJ2-3; 7 bases are shared with TRBD2. CDR1 is SGHVS and CDR2 is FQNEAQ in the germline V gene. The CDR3 length is 17 residues. V shed 2 bases and J 5 bases; nucleotides not matched to a gene: 13. The CDR3 spells CASSLLGGSSTVDTQYF. CDR3 nucleotide sequence: TGTGCCAGCAGCTTACTGGGAGGGAGCTCCACGGTAGATACGCAGTATTTT.

This clonotype has ten or more counts. The chain links TRBV5-1 to TRBJ2-3; no firm D call. The CDR3 is 15 residues long. V lost 0 bases, J lost 0 bases, and 8 bases lay in between. In germline, CDR1 is SGHRS, CDR2 YFSETQ. DNA of the CDR3: TGCGCCAGCAGCTTGGCGGCAGCTAGCACAGATACGCAGTATTTT. This translates into CASSLAAASTDTQYF.